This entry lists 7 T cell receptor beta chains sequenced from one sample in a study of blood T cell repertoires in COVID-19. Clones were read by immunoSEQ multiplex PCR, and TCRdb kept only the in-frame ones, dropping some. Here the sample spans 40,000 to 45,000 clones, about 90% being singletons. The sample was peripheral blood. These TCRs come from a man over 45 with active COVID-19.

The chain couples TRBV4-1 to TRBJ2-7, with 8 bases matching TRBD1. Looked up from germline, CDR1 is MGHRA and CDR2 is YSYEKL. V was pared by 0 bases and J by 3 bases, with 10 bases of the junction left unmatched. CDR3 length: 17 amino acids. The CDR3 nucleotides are TGCGCCAGCAGCCAAGATCAGGAGACAGGGGAGTTCTACGAGCAGTACTTC. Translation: CASSQDQETGEFYEQYF.

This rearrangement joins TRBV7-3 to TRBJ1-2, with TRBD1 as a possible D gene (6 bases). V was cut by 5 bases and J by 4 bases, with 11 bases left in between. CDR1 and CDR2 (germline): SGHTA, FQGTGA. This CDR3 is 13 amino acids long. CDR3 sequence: CASSRTGSYGYTF. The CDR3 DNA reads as TGTGCCAGCAGCCGCACAGGGTCCTATGGCTACACCTTC.

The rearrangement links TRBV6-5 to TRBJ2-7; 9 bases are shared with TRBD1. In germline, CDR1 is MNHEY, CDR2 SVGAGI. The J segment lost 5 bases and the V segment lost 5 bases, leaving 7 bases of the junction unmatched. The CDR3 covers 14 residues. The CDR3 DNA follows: TGTGCCAGCAGTATCAGGACAGGGGTCAACGAGCAGTACTTC. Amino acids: CASSIRTGVNEQYF.

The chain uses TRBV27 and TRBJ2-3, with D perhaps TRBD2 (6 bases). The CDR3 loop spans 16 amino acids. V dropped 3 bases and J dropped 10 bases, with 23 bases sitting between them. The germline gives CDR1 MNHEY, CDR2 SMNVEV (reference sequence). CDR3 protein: CASSFPGTPPQGSQYF. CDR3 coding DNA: TGTGCCAGCAGTTTCCCCGGGACTCCCCCCCAGGGATCGCAGTATTTT.

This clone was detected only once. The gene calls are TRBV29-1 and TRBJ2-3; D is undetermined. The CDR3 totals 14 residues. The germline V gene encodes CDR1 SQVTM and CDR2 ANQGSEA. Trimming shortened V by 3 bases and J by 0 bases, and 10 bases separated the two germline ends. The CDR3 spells CSVDGGSSTDTQYF. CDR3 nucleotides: TGCAGCGTTGACGGCGGCTCTAGCACAGATACGCAGTATTTT.

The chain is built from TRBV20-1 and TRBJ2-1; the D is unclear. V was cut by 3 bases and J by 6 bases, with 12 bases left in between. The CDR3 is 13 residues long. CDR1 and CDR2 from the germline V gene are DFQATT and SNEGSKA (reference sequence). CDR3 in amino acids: CSASFAAPNEQFF. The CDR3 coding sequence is TGCAGTGCTAGTTTTGCAGCGCCCAATGAGCAGTTCTTC.

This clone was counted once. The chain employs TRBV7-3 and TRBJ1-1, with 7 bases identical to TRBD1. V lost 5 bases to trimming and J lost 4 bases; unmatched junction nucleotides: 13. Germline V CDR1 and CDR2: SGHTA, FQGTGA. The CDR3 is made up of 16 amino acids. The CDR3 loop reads CASSPRSGQPITEAFF. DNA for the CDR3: TGTGCCAGCAGCCCCCGATCGGGACAGCCCATCACTGAAGCTTTCTTT.